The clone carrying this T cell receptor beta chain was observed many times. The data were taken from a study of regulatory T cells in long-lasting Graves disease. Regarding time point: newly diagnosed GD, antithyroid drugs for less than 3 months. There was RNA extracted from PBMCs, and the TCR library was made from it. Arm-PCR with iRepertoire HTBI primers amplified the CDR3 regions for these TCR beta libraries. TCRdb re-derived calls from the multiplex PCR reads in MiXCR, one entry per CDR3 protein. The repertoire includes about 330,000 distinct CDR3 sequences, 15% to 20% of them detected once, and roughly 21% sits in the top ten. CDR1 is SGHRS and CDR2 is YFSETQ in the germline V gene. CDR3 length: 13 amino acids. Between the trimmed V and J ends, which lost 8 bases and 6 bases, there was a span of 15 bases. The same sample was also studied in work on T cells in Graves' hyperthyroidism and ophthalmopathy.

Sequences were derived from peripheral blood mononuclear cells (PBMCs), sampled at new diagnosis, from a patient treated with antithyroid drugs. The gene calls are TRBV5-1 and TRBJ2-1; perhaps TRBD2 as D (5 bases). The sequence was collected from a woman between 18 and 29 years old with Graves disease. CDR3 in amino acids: CARRQHLANEQFF. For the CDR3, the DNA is TGCGCCAGACGCCAGCACCTAGCCAATGAGCAGTTCTTC.